This T cell receptor beta chain was obtained from a study of T-cell memory formation after mild COVID-19. About this clonotype itself: A clone one base away is much larger, so this may be a read error.

After removal of 4 bases from V and 6 bases from J, the junction contained 3 bases not matched to a gene. The V gene's germline CDR1 is SGHDN and CDR2 FVKESK. The CDR3 loop spans 15 amino acids. It was 5'RACE with constant-segment primers that produced the TCR alpha and TCR beta cDNA libraries, which carried sample barcodes and UMIs. TCRdb recomputed calls from the 5' RACE reads with MiXCR, one row per CDR3 protein. The sample holds 310,000 or so distinct CDR3 sequences, 15% seen once. The source of this sequence is a man between 18 and 35 years old who had mild COVID-19 (a few samples of this study predate the infection). Cell type and time point are not known. J is TRBJ2-1 and V is TRBV14; 13 bases are shared with TRBD2. The sequenced sample consisted of PBMCs or a T cell subset sorted from them (not recorded which). The CDR3 here is CASSPGLAGVNEQFF. CDR3 DNA sequence: TGTGCCAGCAGCCCCGGACTAGCGGGGGTCAATGAGCAGTTCTTC.